Below, one T cell receptor (beta chain) is given with its context. The data belong to a study of OX40 agonist ivuxolimab in advanced cancers. Looked up from germline, CDR1 is MNHEY and CDR2 is SMNVEV (reference sequence). The CDR3 consists of 14 residues. V gave up 3 bases and J gave up 0 bases, with 8 bases separating them. Here immunoSEQ multiplex PCR was the method, and the copy in TCRdb shows in-frame clones only, minus some. This table has roughly 60,000 clones, 65% to 90% appearing once. This chain links TRBV27 with TRBJ2-5; D is ambiguous. Material: CD4+ or CD8+ T cells sorted from blood, obtained in a trial of the OX40 agonist ivuxolimab. The source of this sequence is an adult with an advanced solid tumor such as melanoma, head and neck, liver or kidney cancer. CDR3 in amino acids: CASSFLGYQETQYF. CDR3 coding DNA: TGTGCCAGCAGTTTCCTAGGTTACCAAGAGACCCAGTACTTC.